Below are 28 T cell receptor beta chains sequenced from a single sample in a study of blood T cell repertoires in COVID-19. Sequencing used immunoSEQ multiplex PCR; TCRdb keeps in-frame clones, though not all of them. The sample contains around 200,000 clones, roughly 89% of which appear only once. Sample: peripheral blood. The origin of the receptors is a man between 18 and 29 years old with active or convalescent COVID-19.

J is TRBJ2-1 and V is TRBV12-3 or TRBV12-4, with D tentatively TRBD1 (7 bases). Trimming cost V 2 bases and J 12 bases, with 14 bases left between them. CDR3 length: 13 residues. Here the CDR3 reads CASSLQGGDSQFF. CDR3 nucleotides: TGTGCCAGCAGTTTACAGGGGGGAGATTCGCAGTTCTTC.

The V call is TRBV18, the J call TRBJ2-1, with D perhaps matching TRBD2 (6 bases). The CDR3 sequence is 17 residues long. V dropped 4 bases and J dropped 0 bases, with 16 bases sitting between them. Germline V gene lookup returns CDR1 KGHSH and CDR2 LQKENI. In nucleotides, the CDR3 is TGTGCCAGCTCACGGAATGCGGGACTTAGCTCCTACAATGAGCAGTTCTTC. Amino acid sequence: CASSRNAGLSSYNEQFF. Full variable domain (missing parts from reference TRBV18 and TRBJ2-1): NAGVMQNPRHLVRRRGQEARLRCSPMKGHSHVYWYRQLPEEGLKFMVYLQKENIIDESGMPKERFSAEFPKEGPSILRIQQVVRGDSAAYFCASSRNAGLSSYNEQFFGPGTRLTVL.

The V gene is TRBV7-2, the J gene TRBJ2-2; 7 nucleotides align to TRBD2. CDR1 and CDR2 (germline): SGHTA, FQGNSA. The junction had 14 bases not matched to a gene; V was cut back by 1 base and J by 6 bases. CDR3 length: 18 residues. DNA of the CDR3: TGTGCCAGCAGCTTAGTACCCCGGGTTGGGCGGGAGTCCGGGGAGCTGTTTTTT. It is translated as CASSLVPRVGRESGELFF.

V is TRBV27 and J is TRBJ2-7; TRBD2 might be the D (6 bases). Germline lookup yields CDR1 MNHEY and CDR2 SMNVEV (reference sequence). The CDR3 length is 15 residues. Trimming pared 2 bases from V and 2 bases from J, leaving 13 bases between. CDR3 residues: CASSLSLALTYEQYF. The CDR3 region has the DNA TGTGCCAGCAGTTTAAGTCTAGCGCTAACCTACGAGCAGTACTTC.

This rearrangement joins TRBV25-1 to TRBJ2-5, with 7 bases identical to TRBD2. The J segment lost 0 bases and the V segment lost 2 bases, leaving 6 bases of the junction unmatched. CDR3 length equals 16 residues. Per germline, CDR1 MGHDK and CDR2 SYGVNS. The CDR3 DNA reads TGTGCCAGCAGTGAAGTGGGAGGGGCGTACCAAGAGACCCAGTACTTC. Translated, it gives CASSEVGGAYQETQYF. Full variable domain (remainder filled in from reference TRBV25-1 and TRBJ2-5): EADIYQTPRYLVIGTGKKITLECSQTMGHDKMYWYQQDPGMELHLIHYSYGVNSTEKGDLSSESTVSRIRTEHFPLTLESARPSHTSQYLCASSEVGGAYQETQYFGPGTRLLVL.

The V and J genes are TRBV3-1 (or the pseudogene TRBV3-2) and TRBJ2-2, with 7 bases matching TRBD2. The CDR3 contains 14 residues. Germline CDR1 reads LGHDT; CDR2 reads YNNKEL (reference sequence). Germline trimming cut 0 bases from V and 8 bases from J; bases unmatched to any gene: 3. The CDR3 nucleotides are TGTGCCAGCAGCCAAGATACCGGGAGGGGGGAGCTGTTTTTT. Translating gives CASSQDTGRGELFF.

CDR3 DNA: TGTGCCAGCAGCTTGGATGAGCGCGGGGGGACTGAAGCTTTCTTT. It specifies CASSLDERGGTEAFF. This chain uses TRBV5-6 with TRBJ1-1, with D perhaps matching TRBD1 (5 bases). Germline V gives CDR1 SGHDT, CDR2 YYEEEE. V dropped 0 bases and J dropped 5 bases, with 14 bases sitting between them. This CDR3 spans 15 amino acids. The whole variable domain, filled in from reference TRBV5-6 and TRBJ1-1, reads DAGVTQSPTHLIKTRGQQVTLRCSPKSGHDTVSWYQQALGQGPQFIFQYYEEEERQRGNFPDRFSGHQFPNYSSELNVNALLLGDSALYLCASSLDERGGTEAFFGQGTRLTVV.

V usage is TRBV28 and J usage is TRBJ1-1; D is ambiguous. Germline V gene sequence: CDR1 MDHEN, CDR2 SYDVKM. V was clipped by 11 bases and J by 8 bases, with 21 bases between them. CDR3 length equals 13 residues. The CDR3 DNA is TGTGCCTGCCGTTTTGGGAGTGGTAGCGAAGCTTTCTTT. It encodes CACRFGSGSEAFF.

This clone has a handful of counts. The rearrangement joins TRBV6-6 to TRBJ1-1; no clear D gene. V was cut by 6 bases and J by 5 bases, with 13 bases left in between. CDR3 length: 13 residues. Germline CDR1 and CDR2: MNHNY and SVGAGI (reference sequence). The CDR3 spells CASSQSGGTEAFF. CDR3 coding DNA: TGTGCCAGCAGCCAGAGCGGCGGGACTGAAGCTTTCTTT.

The gene calls are TRBV2 and TRBJ2-5; D is possibly TRBD2 (5 bases). V dropped 4 bases and J dropped 1 base, with 13 bases sitting between them. The CDR3 runs 15 residues. The germline V gene has CDR1 SNHLY and CDR2 FYNNEI. CDR3 region: CASSVDLGVQETQYF. The CDR3 DNA follows: TGTGCCAGCAGTGTGGACCTCGGGGTCCAAGAGACCCAGTACTTC.

The V call is TRBV2, the J call TRBJ1-1; D is perhaps TRBD1 (5 bases). CDR1 and CDR2 (germline): SNHLY, FYNNEI. The CDR3 totals 13 residues. Trimming took 2 bases from V and 7 from J, leaving 11 bases between them. The CDR3 DNA is TGTGCCAGCAGTGAATACGACAGCCGTGAAGCTTTCTTT. It specifies CASSEYDSREAFF.

The chain is built from TRBV1 and TRBJ1-4; TRBD1 is the table's D call, not checked against the DNA. TRBV1 is a recognized pseudogene. This CDR3 has 20 residues. CDR3 nucleotide sequence: TGCACCAGCAGCCAAGGGCGGCAGGGGGTAGATCTCGCAACTAATGAAAAACTGTTTTTT. Protein sequence: CTSSQGRQGVDLATNEKLFF.

The chain couples TRBV6-5 to TRBJ1-1; D remains ambiguous. CDR1 is MNHEY, CDR2 SVGAGI, per germline. The CDR3 has 15 residues. The V gene lost 2 bases and the J gene lost 1 base, with 11 bases spanning the gap. The CDR3 bases are TGTGCCAGCAGTTACACGACATTCGGGAACACTGAAGCTTTCTTT. It yields the protein CASSYTTFGNTEAFF.

V and J are TRBV5-4 and TRBJ2-5, with 7 bases lining up with TRBD2. CDR1 and CDR2 from the germline V gene are SGHNT and YYREEE (reference sequence). The junction had 2 bases not matched to a gene; V was cut back by 0 bases and J by 3 bases. This CDR3 contains 14 residues. Written as DNA, the CDR3 is TGTGCCAGCAGCTTGGGCGGGGGTGAAGAGACCCAGTACTTC. Amino acids: CASSLGGGEETQYF.

This clone occurred once. The chain employs TRBV28 and TRBJ1-1; D gene ambiguous. V shed 4 bases and J shed 7 bases, with 10 bases lying between them. Per germline, CDR1 MDHEN and CDR2 SYDVKM. The CDR3 sequence is 12 residues long. The CDR3 nucleotides are TGTGCCAGCAGTTCCCCCCTTGTTGAAGCTTTCTTT. Protein product: CASSSPLVEAFF.

This clone was counted only a few times. The V gene is TRBV2, the J gene TRBJ1-1; no definite D call. This CDR3 spans 14 amino acids. Germline V lookup: CDR1 SNHLY, CDR2 FYNNEI. Trimming stripped 7 bases from V and 1 base from J, with 13 bases between. CDR3 in amino acids: CASTEEGRNTEAFF. The CDR3 nucleotides read TGTGCCAGCACCGAGGAAGGGAGGAACACTGAAGCTTTCTTT.

The chain is built from TRBV3-1 (or the pseudogene TRBV3-2) and TRBJ1-1; 7 bases map to TRBD1. CDR1 and CDR2 from the germline V gene are LGHDT and YNNKEL (reference sequence). The length of the CDR3 is 14 residues. Trimming took 5 bases from V and 4 from J; bases not matched to a gene: 7. In nucleotides, the CDR3 is TGTGCCAGCAGCGCCCGACAGGGCGGCACTGAAGCTTTCTTT. This translates into CASSARQGGTEAFF.

The chain recombines TRBV13 with TRBJ2-7; 9 bases agree with TRBD1. Unmatched junction bases numbered 13, after V lost 4 bases and J lost 6 bases. In germline, CDR1 is PRHDT, CDR2 FYEKMQ (reference sequence). The CDR3 is 16 amino acids. The CDR3 reads CASSSLGGQGVAEQYV. CDR3 coding DNA: TGTGCCAGCAGCTCCCTGGGGGGACAGGGTGTTGCCGAGCAGTACGTC.

This CDR3 is CASSATLVGLSLAGETDTQYF. The CDR3 DNA reads as TGTGCCAGTAGTGCCACCCTTGTAGGCTTGTCTCTAGCGGGAGAGACAGATACGCAGTATTTT. The chain joins TRBV19 to TRBJ2-3; 10 bases align to TRBD2. V was clipped by 5 bases and J by 3 bases; unmatched bases: 23. This CDR3 spans 21 amino acids. Germline CDR1 reads LNHDA; CDR2 reads SQIVND (reference sequence).

This chain links TRBV7-2 with TRBJ2-5; 14 bases fit TRBD2. V shed 6 bases and J 5 bases; nucleotides not matched to a gene: 8. The CDR3 has 16 residues. Germline loops: CDR1 SGHTA, CDR2 FQGNSA. The CDR3 here is CASSMTSGRAGETQYF. The DNA for the CDR3 is TGTGCCAGCAGTATGACTAGCGGGAGGGCCGGGGAGACCCAGTACTTC.

This chain uses TRBV5-1 with TRBJ2-6; no reliable D call. The V and J ends lost 5 bases and 1 base respectively, with 7 bases between them. This CDR3 region has 14 residues. Per the germline V gene, CDR1 is SGHRS and CDR2 is YFSETQ. The CDR3 spells CASSELSGANVLTF. The CDR3 region has the DNA TGCGCCAGCAGTGAGCTTTCTGGGGCCAACGTCCTGACTTTC.

The CDR3 spells CAISASGRSPTSTDTQYF. The CDR3 nucleotides read TGTGCCATCAGCGCTAGCGGGAGGAGCCCAACTAGCACAGATACGCAGTATTTT. The chain carries TRBV10-3 and TRBJ2-3; TRBD2 matches at 11 bases. Germline V gene sequence: CDR1 ENHRY, CDR2 SYGVKD. Trimming took 6 bases from V and 0 from J; bases not matched to a gene: 11. The CDR3 runs 18 residues.

The chain combines TRBV13 with TRBJ2-1; 8 bases match TRBD2. Germline lookup yields CDR1 PRHDT and CDR2 FYEKMQ (reference sequence). This CDR3 region has 14 residues. V lost 5 bases, J lost 8 bases, and 8 bases stayed unmatched. The CDR3: CASSASGGVYEQFF. As DNA, the CDR3 is TGTGCCAGCAGCGCCTCCGGGGGGGTATATGAGCAGTTCTTC.

V is TRBV11-2 and J is TRBJ2-1, with D maybe TRBD1 (6 bases). The V end lost 1 base, the J end lost 5 bases, and 12 bases lay between the germline ends. From germline, CDR1 is SGHAT and CDR2 FQNNGV. This CDR3 is 15 amino acids long. The chain's CDR3 is CASSLGYRANNEQFF. CDR3 nucleotides: TGTGCCAGCAGCTTAGGTTACAGGGCAAACAATGAGCAGTTCTTC.

The chain has TRBV5-8 and TRBJ1-2; a weak D match, TRBD1 (6 bases). Trimming removed 7 bases from V and 5 bases from J, with 15 bases in between. Germline V CDR1 and CDR2: SGHTS, YDEGEE. The CDR3 is made up of 13 amino acids. CDR3 nucleotide sequence: TGTGCCAGCCCGCGGACAGATAATTATGGCTACACCTTC. This encodes CASPRTDNYGYTF.

The gene calls are TRBV19 and TRBJ2-7; tentative D call: TRBD1 (6 bases). V dropped 5 bases and J dropped 6 bases, with 17 bases sitting between them. CDR1 is LNHDA and CDR2 is SQIVND in the germline V gene (reference sequence). The CDR3 extends over 14 amino acids. The CDR3 DNA follows: TGTGCCAGTAGTGCCTACAGGGAGTTTACCGAGCAGTACTTC. It codes for CASSAYREFTEQYF.

This clone occurred a few times. The chain couples TRBV12-3 or TRBV12-4 to TRBJ2-2; D may be TRBD2 (7 bases). The CDR3 covers 13 residues. Trimming pared 5 bases from V and 7 bases from J, leaving 11 bases between. CDR3 sequence (DNA): TGTGCCAGCAGTGGGGGGGCGGTCGGGGAGCTGTTTTTT. This codes for CASSGGAVGELFF.

The CDR3 reads CSVPGQGTNEQFF. The DNA for the CDR3 is TGCAGCGTTCCGGGACAGGGGACTAATGAGCAGTTCTTC. The chain employs TRBV29-1 and TRBJ2-1; TRBD1 matches at 10 bases. Germline V CDR1 and CDR2: SQVTM, ANQGSEA. The length of the CDR3 is 13 residues. Losses at the gene ends were 5 bases for V and 7 bases for J; bases not matched to a gene: 5.